This T cell receptor (beta chain) comes out of a study of blood T cell repertoires in COVID-19. The overall study: Samples of COVID-19 (acute and convalescent) were obtained from the United States, Italy and Spain. Sample material is recorded as cDNA or gDNA derived from T cells, B-cell-depleted T cells, or PBMCs.

In the authors' workflow: Amplifying reference gene primers gave estimates of nucleated cell counts. The protocol was immunoSEQ multiplex PCR, while the TCRdb copy is restricted to in-frame clones and leaves out a portion. D and trimming were read from the DNA, whereas the V and J calls and clone size are those reported in that table. The sample shows about 73,000 clones, approximately 92% of them seen only once. Germline CDR1 LNHDA, CDR2 SQIVND (reference sequence). CDR3 size: 13 residues. Trimming cost V 7 bases and J 7 bases; bases outside gene matches: 3. This sequence was found in a man of 80 years or more with acute or convalescent COVID-19. Material: peripheral blood. The V gene is TRBV19, the J gene TRBJ1-5; TRBD1 matches at 11 bases. CDR3 coding DNA: TGTGCCAGTATGGACAGGGGGCTCCAGCCCCAGCATTTT. As protein: CASMDRGLQPQHF.